The entry that follows covers one TCR beta chain sequence. Its matching antigen is unknown. The data are from a study of T cell responses to AZD1222 COVID-19 vaccine. General study points: Donors in the cohort were predominantly white British and more often female, and clonal diversity was possibly underestimated. Among those given AZD1222, only 5 to 7 were seropositive at baseline.

Losses at the gene ends were 5 bases for V and 4 bases for J; bases not matched to a gene: 4. In germline, CDR1 is SNHLY, CDR2 FYNNEI. This CDR3 has 13 amino acids. Generated by immunoSEQ multiplex PCR, the TCRdb table keeps only in-frame clones and is missing some. The table shows 80,000 to 95,000 clones, with over 75% occurring only once. The clonotype originates from an adult in good health. The sequences come from peripheral blood, collected on day 0 of MenACWY control vaccination. The V gene is TRBV2, the J gene TRBJ1-1, with TRBD1 identical over 7 bases. In DNA, the CDR3 is TGTGCCAGCAGTACACCAGGGGGCACTGAAGCTTTCTTT. Translating gives CASSTPGGTEAFF. The full variable domain, completed using reference TRBV2 and TRBJ1-1, is EPEVTQTPSHQVTQMGQEVILRCVPISNHLYFYWYRQILGQKVEFLVSFYNNEISEKSEIFDDQFSVERPDGSNFTLKIRSTKLEDSAMYFCASSTPGGTEAFFGQGTRLTVV.